One and the same sample provided the 2 T cell receptor beta chains below, sequenced in a study of sequential checkpoint blockade in melanoma. Treatment denoted: randomized to nivolumab then ipilimumab (arm A) or the reverse (arm B). Sequencing was performed with immunoSEQ multiplex PCR; in TCRdb, only in-frame clones are kept and a portion is missing. The sample lists tens of thousands of clones, approximately 78% occurring once. Source: CD8+ T cells sorted from blood (inferred from file names), taken from a patient given nivolumab and ipilimumab in sequence. The receptor source for this set is a human donor with melanoma.

This chain links TRBV4-1 with TRBJ2-1, with a weak D call TRBD2 (5 bases). This CDR3 contains 14 residues. The germline V gene encodes CDR1 MGHRA and CDR2 YSYEKL. V was pared by 4 bases and J by 4 bases, with 11 bases between. CDR3 nucleotides: TGCGCCAGCAGCCCGCTGAGAGGGTACAATGAGCAGTTCTTC. Its protein is CASSPLRGYNEQFF.

The chain employs TRBV9 and TRBJ1-1; no definite D call. Germline CDR1 reads SGDLS; CDR2 reads YYNGEE. The CDR3 sequence is 15 residues long. With 3 bases removed from V and 3 bases from J, the gap between germline ends came to 15 bases. CDR3 sequence: CASSARIRLDTEAFF. The CDR3 nucleotides are TGTGCCAGCAGCGCCCGAATCAGGTTGGACACTGAAGCTTTCTTT.